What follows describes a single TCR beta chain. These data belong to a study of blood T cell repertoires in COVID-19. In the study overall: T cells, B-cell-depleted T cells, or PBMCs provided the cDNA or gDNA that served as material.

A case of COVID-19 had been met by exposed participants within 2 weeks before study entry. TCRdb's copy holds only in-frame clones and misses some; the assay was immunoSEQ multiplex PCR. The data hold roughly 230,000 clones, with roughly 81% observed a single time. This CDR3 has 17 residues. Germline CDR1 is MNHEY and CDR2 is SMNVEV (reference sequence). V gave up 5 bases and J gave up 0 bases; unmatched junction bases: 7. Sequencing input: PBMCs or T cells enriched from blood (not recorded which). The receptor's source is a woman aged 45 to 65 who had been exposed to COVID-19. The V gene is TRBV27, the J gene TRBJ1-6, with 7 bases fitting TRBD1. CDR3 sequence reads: CASSATGRSSYNSPLHF. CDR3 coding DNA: TGTGCCAGCAGTGCGACAGGGCGCAGCTCCTATAATTCACCCCTCCACTTT.